Listed here are 7 T cell receptor beta chains from one sample, sequenced in a study of neurological immune-mediated disorders. Noted time point: longitudinal time-point 3. A single record per CDR3 protein comes from TCRdb applying MiXCR to the 5' RACE reads. The data show 84,000 or so distinct CDR3 sequences, with 4.3% seen just once and around 5% held by the top ten. Sequencing was carried out using PBMCs. The receptor set was obtained from a woman aged 55-69 years with multiple sclerosis.

This clonotype appeared many times. This chain joins TRBV7-2 and TRBJ2-5, with 10 bases aligning to TRBD1. Germline assignment: CDR1 SGHTA and CDR2 FQGNSA. The CDR3 sequence is 14 residues long. The V gene end was trimmed by 5 bases and the J gene end by 4 bases; junction bases not matched to a gene: 4. Written as DNA, the CDR3 is TGTGCCAGCAGCATGGACAGGGGGATAGAGACCCAGTACTTC. This codes for CASSMDRGIETQYF.

There are many counts of this clonotype. CDR3 region: CACTPGGQETDNYGYTF. The CDR3 coding sequence is TGTGCTTGCACCCCAGGGGGACAGGAAACCGATAACTATGGCTACACCTTC. The chain joins TRBV10-3 to TRBJ1-2, with TRBD1 matching 8 bases. Germline V lookup: CDR1 ENHRY, CDR2 SYGVKD. This CDR3 is built from 17 residues.

This clonotype occurred many times. V is TRBV12-3 or TRBV12-4 and J is TRBJ1-1, with TRBD1 identical over 8 bases. The CDR3 is 15 amino acids. V gave up 5 bases and J gave up 5 bases; unmatched junction bases: 10. The CDR3 DNA sequence: TGTGCCAGCAGTCATGCAGGGGGCCTTCGAACTGAAGCTTTCTTT. This encodes CASSHAGGLRTEAFF.

This clonotype was detected ten times or more. The CDR3 DNA follows: TGCAGTGCTATTGGGGGACGAGAGACCCAGTACTTC. It is translated as CSAIGGRETQYF. The J gene is TRBJ2-5, the V gene TRBV20-1; either TRBD1 or TRBD2 may fit D (5 bases each). Germline-derived CDR1 and CDR2 are DFQATT and SNEGSKA (reference sequence). With 4 bases removed from V and 4 bases from J, the gap between germline ends came to 10 bases. The CDR3 is 12 residues long.

This clonotype was found many times. V is TRBV30 and J is TRBJ1-2; D call uncertain. V lost 2 bases, J lost 5 bases, and 9 bases lay in between. Germline CDR1 is GTSNPN and CDR2 is SVGIG (reference sequence). The CDR3 contains 12 residues. CDR3 region: CAWSTPGYGYTF. CDR3 sequence (DNA): TGTGCCTGGAGTACCCCTGGGTATGGCTACACCTTC.

This clonotype has at least ten counts. This rearrangement joins TRBV6-5 to TRBJ2-7; 9 positions match TRBD2. This CDR3 has 17 amino acids. Trimming took 10 bases from V and 3 from J; bases not matched to a gene: 19. Germline CDR1 and CDR2: MNHEY and SVGAGI. The CDR3 DNA reads TGTGCCACCAAGGAGCTGAGCGGGGGGTTTCTGGGCTACGAGCAGTACTTC. Its protein product is CATKELSGGFLGYEQYF.

This clonotype was seen at least ten times. V usage is TRBV11-2 and J usage is TRBJ2-2, with D unresolved. Germline V lookup: CDR1 SGHAT, CDR2 FQNNGV. CDR3 length equals 17 residues. Deletions cut 0 bases from V and 1 base from J, with 12 bases between. The CDR3 DNA sequence: TGTGCCAGCAGCTTAGATCTAAGGTCTGGGAACACCGGGGAGCTGTTTTTT. This codes for CASSLDLRSGNTGELFF.